This TCR beta chain was observed in a study of T cell responses to AZD1222 COVID-19 vaccine. Libraries were prepared by immunoSEQ multiplex PCR; TCRdb keeps only in-frame clonotypes and omits some of them. The sample consists of about 120,000 clones, roughly 84% of them appearing once. This receptor was obtained from an adult in good health. This specimen consisted of peripheral blood, obtained on day 0 of AZD1222 vaccination.

The CDR3 sequence: CASSLSGTGGEQYF. In nucleotides, the CDR3 is TGTGCCAGCAGTTTATCCGGGACAGGGGGGGAGCAGTACTTC. This chain connects TRBV27 to TRBJ2-7; 11 nucleotides match TRBD1. There are 14 residues in the CDR3. Trimming took 0 bases from V and 7 from J; bases not matched to a gene: 2. Germline CDR1 is MNHEY and CDR2 is SMNVEV (reference sequence).